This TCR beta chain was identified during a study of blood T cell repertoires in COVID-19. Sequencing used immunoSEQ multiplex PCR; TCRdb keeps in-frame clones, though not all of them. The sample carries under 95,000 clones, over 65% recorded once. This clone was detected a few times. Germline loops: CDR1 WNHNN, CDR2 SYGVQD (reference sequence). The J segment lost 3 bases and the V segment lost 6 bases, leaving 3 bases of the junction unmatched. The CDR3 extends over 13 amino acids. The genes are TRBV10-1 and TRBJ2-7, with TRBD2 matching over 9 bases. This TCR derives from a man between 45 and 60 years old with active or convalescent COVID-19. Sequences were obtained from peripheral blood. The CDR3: CASSASGVYEQYF. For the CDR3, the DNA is TGCGCCAGCAGCGCTAGCGGGGTCTACGAGCAGTACTTC.